Below, 11 T cell receptor beta chains from the same sample are listed, as sequenced in a study of human T cells and chemical hapten exposure. The sample's time point: patch test 1, 2 weeks after DPC sensitization. Treatment given: therapeutic diphenylcyclopropenone sensitization with weekly scalp DPC. One entry per CDR3 protein results from TCRdb running MiXCR on the RACE reads. The sample shows roughly 74,000 distinct CDR3 sequences, about 31% of them seen only once. The source material was whole blood, sampled in connection with sensitization to the hapten diphenylcyclopropenone (DPC). The receptors shown here come from a man aged 40-50 years with alopecia areata. Some clones in this sample may be carry-over from other donors' samples.

The chain employs TRBV6-5 and TRBJ1-4, with D perhaps TRBD1 (5 bases). V was pared by 2 bases and J by 4 bases, with 14 bases between. The CDR3 is 16 residues long. CDR1 MNHEY and CDR2 SVGAGI come from the germline V gene. CDR3 sequence reads: CASSYRQGSRNEKLFF. The CDR3, as DNA: TGTGCCAGCAGTTACAGGCAGGGCTCCCGTAATGAAAAACTGTTTTTT.

The J gene is TRBJ2-6, the V gene TRBV19; weak D call: TRBD2 (5 bases). V was cut by 4 bases and J by 0 bases, with 13 bases left in between. The CDR3 is 17 amino acids. Per germline, CDR1 LNHDA and CDR2 SQIVND (reference sequence). CDR3 nucleotide sequence: TGTGCCAGTAGTACCTCTGTACTAGACTCTGGGGCCAACGTCCTGACTTTC. Protein product: CASSTSVLDSGANVLTF.

The gene calls are TRBV28 and TRBJ2-7; no clear D. V gave up 1 base and J gave up 3 bases, with 10 bases separating them. This CDR3 is built from 14 residues. From germline, CDR1 is MDHEN and CDR2 SYDVKM. The CDR3, as DNA: TGTGCCAGCAGTTTATCGGGCCGATGCTACGAGCAGTACTTC. Translating gives CASSLSGRCYEQYF.

The rearrangement links TRBV7-2 to TRBJ2-3, with TRBD2 as a possible D gene (5 bases). Germline assignment: CDR1 SGHTA and CDR2 FQGNSA. V lost 5 bases and J 4 bases, leaving 16 bases between the germline ends. The CDR3 has 15 residues. CDR3 sequence (DNA): TGTGCCAGCAGCCCGATAAGAGGGAGACCAGATACGCAGTATTTT. Its protein product is CASSPIRGRPDTQYF. Combining the CDR3 with reference TRBV7-2 and TRBJ2-3 gives the whole variable domain GAGVSQSPSNKVTEKGKDVELRCDPISGHTALYWYRQSLGQGLEFLIYFQGNSAPDKSGLPSDRFSAERTGGSVSTLTIQRTQQEDSAVYLCASSPIRGRPDTQYFGPGTRLTVL.

The gene calls are TRBV7-2 and TRBJ2-3; no definite D call. Trimming removed 5 bases from V and 5 bases from J, with 20 bases in between. The germline CDR1 and CDR2 sequences are SGHTA and FQGNSA. The CDR3 spans 16 residues. The CDR3 DNA reads TGTGCCAGCAGCACCGTAGGCTCGAGCCACCGAGATACGCAGTATTTT. Encoded protein: CASSTVGSSHRDTQYF.

The chain carries TRBV6-5 and TRBJ1-5; D is possibly TRBD1 (6 bases). V shed 6 bases and J shed 0 bases, with 12 bases lying between them. The CDR3 extends over 15 amino acids. CDR1 is MNHEY and CDR2 is SVGAGI in the germline V gene. The CDR3 sequence: CASSSGQSSNQPQHF. CDR3 DNA: TGTGCCAGCAGCTCGGGACAAAGTAGCAATCAGCCCCAGCATTTT.

The rearrangement links TRBV27 to TRBJ2-1; 11 bases match TRBD2. Germline CDR1 and CDR2: MNHEY and SMNVEV (reference sequence). The CDR3 runs 18 residues. J was trimmed by 7 bases and V by 8 bases; bases with no gene match: 19. The chain's CDR3 is CASGTTSRLAGLLNEQFF. The DNA for the CDR3 is TGTGCCAGCGGGACCACTTCGAGACTAGCGGGATTGCTGAATGAGCAGTTCTTC.

This clonotype turned up a few times. This chain links TRBV27 with TRBJ2-7; D unresolved. Between the trimmed V and J ends, which lost 6 bases and 2 bases, there was a span of 14 bases. The V gene's germline CDR1 is MNHEY and CDR2 SMNVEV (reference sequence). The CDR3 totals 14 residues. CDR3 in DNA: TGTGCCAGCAGACTACTCCAGGCAACCTACGAGCAGTACTTC. As protein: CASRLLQATYEQYF.

This clonotype was observed a handful of times. The chain combines TRBV5-6 with TRBJ1-5; tentatively, D is TRBD1 (5 bases). Germline V lookup: CDR1 SGHDT, CDR2 YYEEEE. CDR3 length equals 16 residues. V was clipped by 0 bases and J by 6 bases, with 16 bases between them. CDR3 DNA sequence: TGTGCCAGCAGCTTGGGGCAGGGAGTGATGAGTCAGCCCCAGCATTTT. The encoded protein is CASSLGQGVMSQPQHF.

This chain joins TRBV7-9 and TRBJ2-6; 7 bases map to TRBD1. The CDR3 has 16 amino acids. Germline CDR1 and CDR2: SEHNR and FQNEAQ (reference sequence). Losses at the gene ends were 2 bases for V and 0 bases for J; bases not matched to a gene: 1. CDR3 in amino acids: CASSLNRGSGANVLTF. As DNA, the CDR3 is TGTGCCAGCAGCTTAAACAGGGGCTCTGGGGCCAACGTCCTGACTTTC.

This chain joins TRBV10-3 and TRBJ2-7, with TRBD2 matching over 9 bases. The CDR3 runs 14 residues. Germline V gene data show CDR1 as ENHRY and CDR2 as SYGVKD. V trimming: 6 bases; J trimming: 6 bases; junction bases outside the gene matches: 9. In nucleotides, the CDR3 is TGTGCCATCAGCCCAGCGGGAGGCCCGCCCGAGCAGTACTTC. Translated, it gives CAISPAGGPPEQYF.